These T cell receptor beta chains were read from a single sample in a study of T cell repertoires in cytomegalovirus infection. One entry per CDR3 protein, called by TCRdb with MiXCR from the reads. The sample includes about a million distinct CDR3 sequences, about a third of them seen just once. No cognate antigen is known for these TCRs. The material sequenced was cultured CD8+ T cells from PBMCs, taken from culture after CMV antigen stimulation. These receptors were taken from a human donor in good health (CMV status not recorded). Some clones in this sample may be carry-over from other donors' samples. Both conserved end residues are part of each CDR3. D genes are given only for firm matches. Not all rows give a size; the values are once, few, many and, for expanded clones, a class.

j_gene	v_gene	abundance	d_gene	CDR3aa	CDR3nt
TRBJ2-1	TRBV5-4	.	.	CASSLAQPTGYNQQFF	TGTGCCAGCAGCTTGGCCCAACCCACGGGGTACAATCAGCAGTTCTTC
TRBJ2-5	TRBV6-5	few	TRBD1	CASRTRTGQETQYF	TGTGCCAGCCGAACGAGGACAGGGCAAGAGACCCAGTACTTC
TRBJ2-1	TRBV27	.	TRBD2	CVSAVLAGGTYNEQFF	TGTGTCAGCGCGGTACTAGCGGGGGGAACCTACAATGAGCAGTTCTTC
TRBJ1-5	TRBV12-3/TRBV12-4	.	.	CASSFYRVNNQPQHF	TGTGCCAGCAGTTTTTACAGGGTGAACAATCAGCCCCAGCATTTT
TRBJ2-3	TRBV5-5	.	.	CASSLAEGTLGDTQYF	TGTGCCAGCAGCTTGGCCGAGGGGACTTTGGGAGATACGCAGTATTTT
TRBJ1-2	TRBV13	few	.	CASSSGGRTIYGYTF	TGTGCCAGCAGCTCCGGGGGACGGACGATCTATGGCTACACCTTC
TRBJ2-2	TRBV6-6	few	.	CASSYGTQNTGELFF	TGTGCCAGCAGTTACGGGACACAGAACACCGGGGAGCTGTTTTTT
TRBJ1-4	TRBV6-1	many	TRBD1	CASSFVGEGAGEKLFF	TGTGCCAGCAGTTTTGTTGGCGAGGGGGCAGGCGAAAAACTGTTTTTT
TRBJ2-7	TRBV13	few	.	CASRGRDGGGREQYF	TGTGCCAGCAGAGGAAGGGATGGGGGTGGGCGCGAGCAGTACTTC
TRBJ2-2	TRBV9	.	.	CASSIYREVTGELFF	TGTGCCAGCAGCATCTACAGGGAAGTAACAGGGGAGCTGTTTTTT
TRBJ1-5	TRBV20-1	few	.	CSARDVWGDQPQHF	TGCAGTGCTAGAGATGTGTGGGGTGATCAGCCCCAGCATTTT
TRBJ1-5	TRBV6-6	.	.	CASTRSAGGRGNQPQHF	TGTGCCAGCACACGATCGGCCGGGGGGAGGGGCAATCAGCCCCAGCATTTT
TRBJ1-2	TRBV29-1	few	.	CSVESGDWYGYTF	TGCAGCGTAGAGTCCGGAGATTGGTATGGCTACACCTTC
TRBJ2-1	TRBV18	.	.	CASSPWARGNEQFF	TGTGCCAGCTCACCTTGGGCCCGGGGGAATGAGCAGTTCTTC
TRBJ1-1	TRBV7-8	many	TRBD1	CASSPFQGAGSTEAFF	TGTGCCAGCAGCCCTTTTCAGGGGGCCGGGAGCACTGAAGCTTTCTTT
TRBJ1-1	TRBV20-1	few	TRBD1	CSAREETGVEAFF	TGCAGTGCTAGAGAAGAGACAGGGGTCGAAGCTTTCTTT
TRBJ1-1	TRBV5-1	few	TRBD1	CASSTVPGQGFVTEAFF	TGCGCCAGCAGCACAGTCCCGGGACAGGGATTTGTCACTGAAGCTTTCTTT
TRBJ2-6	TRBV7-8	few	TRBD1	CASSTRTGGTGANVLTF	TGTGCCAGCAGCACAAGGACAGGGGGCACTGGGGCCAACGTCCTGACTTTC
TRBJ2-3	TRBV9	once	.	CASSVRPQPTDTQYF	TGTGCCAGCAGCGTAAGGCCCCAACCTACAGATACGCAGTATTTT
TRBJ2-5	TRBV6-5	few	.	CASISIPGETQYF	TGTGCCAGCATCTCAATACCGGGGGAGACCCAGTACTTC
TRBJ2-5	TRBV27	.	.	CASSLGPGGARETQYF	TGTGCCAGCAGCTTAGGCCCCGGGGGCGCCAGGGAGACCCAGTACTTC
TRBJ2-5	TRBV5-6	.	.	CASSWRSIPQETQYF	TGTGCCAGCAGCTGGAGATCGATACCGCAAGAGACCCAGTACTTC
TRBJ1-1	TRBV4-2	.	TRBD1	CASSQGAGGLNTEAFF	TGTGCCAGCAGCCAGGGAGCAGGGGGACTGAACACTGAAGCTTTCTTT
TRBJ2-7	TRBV19	.	TRBD1	CASSLRDRGSYEQYF	TGTGCCAGTAGCCTCCGGGACAGGGGCTCCTACGAGCAGTACTTC
TRBJ2-3	TRBV19	few	.	CASSIDPWVPVELRDTQYF	TGTGCCAGTAGTATAGATCCTTGGGTCCCGGTGGAGCTGCGCGATACGCAGTATTTT
TRBJ1-5	TRBV5-5	many	.	CASSLSSGGNQPQHF	TGTGCCAGCAGCTTGTCTTCTGGGGGCAATCAGCCCCAGCATTTT
TRBJ1-5	TRBV4-3	.	TRBD1	CASSQVQGDQPQHF	TGCGCCAGCAGCCAAGTTCAGGGGGACCAGCCCCAGCATTTT
TRBJ1-2	TRBV6-1	few	.	CASSDFSPGYTF	TGTGCCAGCAGTGATTTCTCTCCTGGCTACACCTTC
TRBJ1-5	TRBV7-6	few	.	CASSFGENSQPQHF	TGTGCCAGCAGCTTCGGGGAAAATAGTCAGCCCCAGCATTTT
TRBJ1-5	TRBV11-2	few	.	CASSLGNRGNQPQHF	TGTGCCAGCAGCTTGGGTAACAGGGGCAATCAGCCCCAGCATTTT
TRBJ2-3	TRBV6-2/TRBV6-3	few	.	CASSLAGENPSTDTQYF	TGTGCCAGCAGTCTCGCTGGGGAAAATCCTAGCACAGATACGCAGTATTTT
TRBJ1-3	TRBV7-9	.	.	CVSSSRSNLQGTGNTIYF	TGTGTCAGCAGCTCAAGATCCAACCTTCAGGGGACTGGAAACACCATATATTTT
TRBJ1-2	TRBV20-1	.	TRBD1	CSAITGVKSHGYTF	TGCAGTGCAATAACAGGGGTTAAGTCGCATGGCTACACCTTC
TRBJ2-1	TRBV7-9	few	TRBD2	CASSEPEAGDSRFDYNEQFF	TGTGCCAGCAGCGAACCCGAAGCGGGGGACTCCCGATTTGACTACAATGAGCAGTTCTTC
TRBJ1-6	TRBV6-5	many	.	CASSYLGRVNSPLHF	TGTGCCAGCAGTTACCTCGGCAGGGTCAATTCACCCCTCCACTTT
TRBJ1-1	TRBV12-5	.	.	CASGFYPTGAERGTEAFF	TGTGCTAGTGGTTTCTACCCGACAGGCGCAGAGAGGGGCACTGAAGCTTTCTTT
TRBJ1-1	TRBV19	once	.	CASLNGGTEAFF	TGTGCCAGTCTTAATGGCGGCACTGAAGCTTTCTTT
TRBJ1-4	TRBV2	.	.	CASKPSGTNEKLFF	TGTGCCAGCAAACCAAGCGGAACTAATGAAAAACTGTTTTTT
TRBJ1-6	TRBV4-1	few	.	CASSQESDSAGSPLHF	TGCGCCAGCAGCCAAGAAAGCGACAGCGCGGGATCACCCCTCCACTTT
TRBJ2-2	TRBV7-6	many	.	CASSETGNTGELFF	TGTGCCAGCAGCGAGACAGGGAACACCGGGGAGCTGTTTTTT
TRBJ2-5	TRBV11-2	.	.	CASSKGGRKTQYF	TGTGCCAGCAGCAAGGGGGGTCGGAAGACCCAGTACTTC
TRBJ2-5	TRBV25-1	few	TRBD2	CASSESSSGGAIGETQYF	TGTGCCAGCAGTGAATCTAGTAGCGGGGGGGCTATTGGTGAGACCCAGTACTTC
TRBJ1-6	TRBV9	few	.	CASSADRGGTNSPLHF	TGTGCCAGCAGCGCGGATCGCGGGGGGACCAATTCACCCCTCCACTTT
TRBJ1-2	TRBV7-6	.	TRBD1	CANSSGTGGRIDGYTF	TGTGCCAACAGTTCCGGGACAGGGGGACGTATCGATGGCTACACCTTC
TRBJ2-6	TRBV2	few	.	CARLESGANVLTF	TGTGCCAGACTGGAGTCTGGGGCCAACGTCCTGACTTTC
TRBJ2-7	TRBV12-3/TRBV12-4	.	TRBD1	CASSFAVSDRPFTYEQYF	TGTGCCAGCAGTTTTGCGGTATCGGACAGGCCCTTCACCTACGAGCAGTACTTC
TRBJ2-1	TRBV6-1	.	.	CASALDVDSYNEQFF	TGTGCCAGCGCCTTGGACGTGGACTCCTACAATGAGCAGTTCTTC